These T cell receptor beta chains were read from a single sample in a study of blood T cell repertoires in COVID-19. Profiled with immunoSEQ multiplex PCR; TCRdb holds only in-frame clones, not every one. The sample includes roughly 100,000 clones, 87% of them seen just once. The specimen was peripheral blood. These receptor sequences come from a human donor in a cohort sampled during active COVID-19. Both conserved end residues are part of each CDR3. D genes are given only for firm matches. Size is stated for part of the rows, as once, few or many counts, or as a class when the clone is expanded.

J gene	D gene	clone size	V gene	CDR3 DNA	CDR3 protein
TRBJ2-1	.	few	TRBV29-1	TGCAGCGTTCGGGAGTTCGGGGCCTACAATGAGCAGTTCTTC	CSVREFGAYNEQFF
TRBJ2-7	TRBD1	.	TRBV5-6	TGTGCCAGCAGCTTGGATGTCGGGACAGGGGCCTCCTACGAGCAGTACTTC	CASSLDVGTGASYEQYF
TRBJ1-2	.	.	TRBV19	TGTGCCAGTAGTATGAGAGGTGGTTACTATGGCTACACCTTC	CASSMRGGYYGYTF
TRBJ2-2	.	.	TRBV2	TGTGCCAGCACTAAAGATACCGTAAACACCGGGGAGCTGTTTTTT	CASTKDTVNTGELFF
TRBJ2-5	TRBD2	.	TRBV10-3	TGTGCCATCAGTGGGGGGGGACTTCTAGCGAGTATGGGAGAGACCCAGTACTTC	CAISGGGLLASMGETQYF
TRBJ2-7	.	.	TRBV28	TGTGCCAGCAGTTTAGGCCGGACAGCAACCTACGAGCAGTACTTC	CASSLGRTATYEQYF
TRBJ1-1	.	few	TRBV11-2	TGTGCCAGCAGCTTGGGGGCGCGAACTGAAGCTTTCTTT	CASSLGARTEAFF
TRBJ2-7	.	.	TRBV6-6	TGTGCCAGCAGAGCAGGGGGGACTGGCTACGAGCAGTACTTC	CASRAGGTGYEQYF
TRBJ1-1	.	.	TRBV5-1	TGCGCCAGCAGCACAAGTACACGACAGGTTGAAGCTTTCTTT	CASSTSTRQVEAFF
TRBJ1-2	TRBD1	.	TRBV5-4	TGTGCCAGCACCTTGGACAGGGATGGAATTGGGGGCTACACCTTC	CASTLDRDGIGGYTF
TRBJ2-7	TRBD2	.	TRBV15	TGTGCCACCAGCCCGCGGACTAGCGGGGCCTTGGTAGAGCAGTACTTC	CATSPRTSGALVEQYF
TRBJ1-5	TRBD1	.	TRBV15	TGTGCCACCAGCCGGGTGGCAGGGGGTCAGCCCCAGCATTTT	CATSRVAGGQPQHF
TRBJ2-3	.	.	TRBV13	TGTGCCATCGAGAGCACAGATACGCAGTATTTT	CAIESTDTQYF
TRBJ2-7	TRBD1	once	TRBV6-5	TGTGCCAGCAGATCGGACAGGGGAGGAAACGAGCAGTACTTC	CASRSDRGGNEQYF
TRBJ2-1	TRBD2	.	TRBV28	TGTGCCAGCAGGGTTACGGGAGGAGTAAATGAGCAGTTCTTC	CASRVTGGVNEQFF
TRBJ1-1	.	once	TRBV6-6	TGTGCCAGCTTCGGGACGGGAGATGAAGCTTTCTTT	CASFGTGDEAFF
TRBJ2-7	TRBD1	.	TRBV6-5	TGTGCCAGCAGCCTCCGGGACAGGGGTGCCTACGAGCAGTACTTC	CASSLRDRGAYEQYF
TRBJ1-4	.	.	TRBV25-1	TGTGCCAGCAGTGAATTGTTTGGGCAAGCCAGTAGTAGACTGTTTTTT	CASSELFGQASSRLFF
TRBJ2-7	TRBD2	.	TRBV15	TGTGCCACCGCTACCGGACGGGAGGGCCTCAACGAGCAGTACTTC	CATATGREGLNEQYF
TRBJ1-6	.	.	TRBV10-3	TGTGCCATCAGTGCGGGACAACGAAATTCACCCCTCCACTTT	CAISAGQRNSPLHF
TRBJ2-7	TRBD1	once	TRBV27	TGTGCCAGCAGAGCAGGGGGCTCCTACGAGCAGTACTTC	CASRAGGSYEQYF
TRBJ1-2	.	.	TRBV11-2	TGTGCCAGCAGCTTAGGTTTAGGGGATAACTATGGCTACACCTTC	CASSLGLGDNYGYTF
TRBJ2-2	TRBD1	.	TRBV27	TGTGCCAGCAGAACAGGGGCGTACACCGGGGAGCTGTTTTTT	CASRTGAYTGELFF
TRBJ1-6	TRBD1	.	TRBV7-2	TGTGCCAGCAGCACCCACGGGACAGGCATTAATTCACCCCTCCACTTT	CASSTHGTGINSPLHF
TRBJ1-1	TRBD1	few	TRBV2	TGTGCCAGCAGAGCTACAGGGGGCACTGAAGCTTTCTTT	CASRATGGTEAFF
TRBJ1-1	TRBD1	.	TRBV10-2	TGCGCCAGCAGTGAGGACAGGGAAAAAGCTTTCTTT	CASSEDREKAFF
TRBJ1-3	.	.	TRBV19	TGTGCCAGCGCACCTAATGGAGTTACATCTGGAAACACCATATATTTT	CASAPNGVTSGNTIYF
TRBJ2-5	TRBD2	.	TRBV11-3	TGTGCCAGCAGCCCGGGGGGGACCCAAGAGACCCAGTACTTC	CASSPGGTQETQYF
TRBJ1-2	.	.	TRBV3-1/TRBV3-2	TGTGCCAGCAGCCTTGGAGGAGGGTATGGCTACACCTTC	CASSLGGGYGYTF
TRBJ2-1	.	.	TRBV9	TGTGCCAGCAGCGTAGCCCAACTTATTGGTGAGCAGTTCTTC	CASSVAQLIGEQFF
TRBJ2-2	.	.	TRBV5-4	TGTGCCAGCAGCTTGGAGGGGCTGGCGAACACCGGGGAGCTGTTTTTT	CASSLEGLANTGELFF
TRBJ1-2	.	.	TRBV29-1	TGCAGCGTTGTGCGAGTTAACTATGGCTACACCTTC	CSVVRVNYGYTF
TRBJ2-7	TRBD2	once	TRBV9	TGTGCCCGCAGCGGGGGGGAGGCGGGACGCTTTGGCGAGCAGTACTTC	CARSGGEAGRFGEQYF
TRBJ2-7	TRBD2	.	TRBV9	TGTGCCAGCAGCGAGCGGACTAGCGGGTCCGAGCAGTACTTC	CASSERTSGSEQYF
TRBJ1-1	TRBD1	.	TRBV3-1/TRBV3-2	TGTGCCAGCAGCCAACTATCGGGACAGGAAGCTTTCTTT	CASSQLSGQEAFF
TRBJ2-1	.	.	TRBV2	TGTGCCAGCAGTGAAGCTGAGTGGAGTGAGCAGTTCTTC	CASSEAEWSEQFF
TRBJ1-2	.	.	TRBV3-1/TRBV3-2	TGTGCCAGCAGCCAAGAGAGCAGGGATACTGGCTACACCTTC	CASSQESRDTGYTF
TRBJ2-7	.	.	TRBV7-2	TGTGCCAGCAGCTTAGAGACGGCAGGGCCTCTACGAGAACAGTACTTC	CASSLETAGPLREQYF
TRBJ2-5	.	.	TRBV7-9	TGTGCCAGCAGCCCTTACCAAGAGACCCAGTACTTC	CASSPYQETQYF
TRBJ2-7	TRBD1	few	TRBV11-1	TGTGCCAGCAGCCCCGGGACAGGGGTGGACGAGCAGTACTTC	CASSPGTGVDEQYF
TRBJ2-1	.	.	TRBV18	TGTGCCAGCTCACCATCCCCCGGGACTGCAGGCAATGAGCAGTTCTTC	CASSPSPGTAGNEQFF
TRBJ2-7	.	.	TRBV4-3	TGCGCCAGCAGCCAAGACAGGGCCACCTACGAGCAGTACTTC	CASSQDRATYEQYF
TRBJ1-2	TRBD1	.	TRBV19	TGTGCCAGTAGTATCGGGACAGGTGATGGCTACACCTTC	CASSIGTGDGYTF